These 24 T cell receptor beta chains were sequenced from one sample in a study of blood T cells in healthy people across ages. The authors ran a second PCR of roughly 7 to 11 cycles using a sample-barcoded 5' primer and a J-beta primer mix. TCRdb reprocessed the 5' RACE reads via MiXCR and lists one record per CDR3 protein. The sample carries 1.5 million to 1.8 million distinct CDR3 sequences, approximately 43% recorded once. The source material was blood. These receptors were collected from a woman in her late teens or twenties in good health.

V is TRBV14 and J is TRBJ2-1; 11 nucleotides line up with TRBD2. CDR1 SGHDN and CDR2 FVKESK come from the germline V gene. There are 14 residues in the CDR3. The ends lost 7 bases at V and 9 bases at J; junction bases unmatched: 8. The CDR3 loop is CASTETSGRLEQFF. The CDR3 DNA follows: TGTGCCAGCACAGAAACTAGCGGGAGACTTGAGCAGTTCTTC. The variable domain in full, with the rest retrieved from reference TRBV14 and TRBJ2-1, is EAGVTQFPSHSVIEKGQTVTLRCDPISGHDNLYWYRRVMGKEIKFLLHFVKESKQDESGMPNNRFLAERTGGTYSTLKVQPAELEDSGVYFCASTETSGRLEQFFGPGTRLTVL.

The V gene is TRBV30, the J gene TRBJ1-5, with TRBD1 matching 11 bases. The J segment lost 7 bases and the V segment lost 4 bases, leaving 9 bases of the junction unmatched. CDR3 length: 15 residues. CDR1 is GTSNPN, CDR2 SVGIG, per germline (reference sequence). As DNA, the CDR3 is TGTGCCTGGAAGTCAACCGGACAGGGGGCCCAGCCCCAGCATTTT. Amino acid sequence: CAWKSTGQGAQPQHF.

This clonotype was seen a few times. The chain links TRBV25-1 to TRBJ2-3, with TRBD2 matching over 7 bases. Unmatched junction bases numbered 8, after V lost 5 bases and J lost 0 bases. The germline gives CDR1 MGHDK, CDR2 SYGVNS. This CDR3 has 16 amino acids. CDR3 bases: TGTGCCAGCAGTACGCGCGGGGGAGCTAGCACAGATACGCAGTATTTT. Its protein is CASSTRGGASTDTQYF.

The rearrangement links TRBV6-2 or TRBV6-3 to TRBJ2-4, with TRBD2 as a possible D gene (5 bases). The germline V and J ends were trimmed by 6 bases and 7 bases, with 10 bases remaining between them. The CDR3 has 12 amino acids. Germline V gives CDR1 MNHEY, CDR2 SVGEGT. The CDR3 DNA follows: TGTGCCAGCAGATCGACGGGGAACATTCAGTACTTC. This codes for CASRSTGNIQYF.

The DNA of the CDR3 is TGCAGTGCGCCGACAGGTCCGGGCTACGAGCAGTACTTC. Its protein is CSAPTGPGYEQYF. This sequence joins TRBV20-1 and TRBJ2-7, with D tentatively TRBD1 (6 bases). There are 13 residues in the CDR3. Germline-derived CDR1 and CDR2 are DFQATT and SNEGSKA (reference sequence). Trimming took 6 bases from V and 3 from J, leaving 15 bases between them.

The sample holds one count of this clonotype. The J gene is TRBJ1-1, the V gene TRBV7-8, with 9 bases lining up with TRBD1. Trimming removed 4 bases from V and 3 bases from J; junction bases left unmatched: 3. The CDR3 consists of 14 residues. The germline CDR1 and CDR2 sequences are SGHVS and FQNEAQ. The CDR3 is CASSSTGGHTEAFF. The CDR3 DNA reads TGTGCCAGCAGCTCGACAGGGGGGCACACTGAAGCTTTCTTT.

This clonotype turned up a few times. V is TRBV27 and J is TRBJ1-5; D uncertain. The CDR3 runs to 15 residues. Trimming took 4 bases from V and 4 from J, leaving 14 bases between them. Germline assignment: CDR1 MNHEY and CDR2 SMNVEV (reference sequence). DNA of the CDR3: TGTGCCAGCAGTTCCCTCGTAGATAGAAATCAGCCCCAGCATTTT. Residues: CASSSLVDRNQPQHF.

The chain joins TRBV7-2 to TRBJ2-3, with D uncertain. This CDR3 is built from 15 residues. Trimming removed 4 bases from V and 4 bases from J, with 15 bases in between. Germline V CDR1 and CDR2: SGHTA, FQGNSA. CDR3 amino acids: CASSYNRAAPDTQYF. CDR3 nucleotides: TGTGCCAGCAGCTACAACCGGGCGGCTCCAGATACGCAGTATTTT.

This clonotype was seen only a few times. The chain joins TRBV3-1 to TRBJ2-5; a weak D match, TRBD2 (5 bases). Trimming shortened V by 0 bases and J by 11 bases, and 10 bases separated the two germline ends. CDR1 and CDR2 from the germline V gene are LGHDT and YNNKEL (reference sequence). The CDR3 contains 12 residues. The chain's CDR3 is CASSQEAEEQYF. The CDR3 bases are TGTGCCAGCAGCCAAGAAGCGGAGGAGCAGTACTTC.

A word on this clonotype: It is unclear where the CDR3 begins or ends on the DNA, so no DNA is shown, and the CDR3 is as TCRdb lists it. The V call is TRBV12-3 or TRBV12-4, the J call TRBJ1-1; the D call in the table, TRBD1, was not verified against the DNA. The CDR3 is 17 residues long, counting both termini. CDR3 protein: CASSFLAQGALNTEAFF.

The rearrangement uses TRBV20-1 and TRBJ2-1; TRBD2 aligns across 15 bases. The trim removed 6 bases at V and 10 bases at J, leaving 10 bases unmatched. Germline CDR1 DFQATT, CDR2 SNEGSKA (reference sequence). The CDR3 has 15 residues. CDR3 amino acids: CSANTRGLAGGEQFF. CDR3 DNA: TGCAGTGCAAACACCAGAGGACTAGCGGGAGGGGAGCAGTTCTTC.

CDR3 DNA: TGCAGCGTTGGCGGGAGGGCCCACAATGAGCAGTACTTC. This codes for CSVGGRAHNEQYF. This chain uses TRBV29-1 with TRBJ2-7, with TRBD2 identical over 9 bases. This CDR3 is 13 amino acids long. Germline trimming cut 4 bases from V and 7 bases from J; bases unmatched to any gene: 8. Germline CDR1 and CDR2: SQVTM and ANQGSEA.

This clonotype was found once. The V and J genes are TRBV7-9 and TRBJ2-7; D is undetermined. V dropped 3 bases and J dropped 0 bases, with 9 bases sitting between them. CDR1 and CDR2 (germline): SEHNR, FQNEAQ (reference sequence). This CDR3 spans 14 amino acids. CDR3 amino acids: CASSFQESSYEQYF. DNA of the CDR3: TGTGCCAGCAGCTTCCAGGAGAGCTCCTACGAGCAGTACTTC. Looking up the rest from reference TRBV7-9 and TRBJ2-7 gives the full variable domain: DTGVSQNPRHKITKRGQNVTFRCDPISEHNRLYWYRQTLGQGPEFLTYFQNEAQLEKSRLLSDRFSAERPKGSFSTLEIQRTEQGDSAMYLCASSFQESSYEQYFGPGTRLTVT.

V and J are TRBV27 and TRBJ2-7, with 9 bases that match TRBD1. CDR1 is MNHEY, CDR2 SMNVEV, per germline (reference sequence). Trimming at V came to 6 bases and at J to 6 bases, leaving 9 bases not matched to a gene. The CDR3 runs 14 residues. The DNA for the CDR3 is TGTGCCAGCAGGGGGACAGGGTTTTGGGGCGAGCAGTACTTC. Translation gives CASRGTGFWGEQYF.

Concerning this clonotype itself: The conserved closing phenylalanine or tryptophan is absent in this CDR3, likely reflecting a read error. The chain carries TRBV2 and TRBJ1-5, with D unresolved. CDR3 size: 12 residues. The germline gives CDR1 SNHLY, CDR2 FYNNEI. Between the trimmed V and J ends, which lost 2 bases and 4 bases, there was a span of 3 bases. The CDR3 coding sequence is TGTGCCAGCAGTGAACCGAATCAGCCCCAGCATTTG. Translated: CASSEPNQPQHL.

Of note for this clonotype: Germline and junction disagree at one end, which may indicate a read error. The gene calls are TRBV6-2 or TRBV6-3 and TRBJ2-7, with TRBD1 matching over 7 bases. Germline loops: CDR1 MNHEY, CDR2 SVGEGT. The CDR3 contains 13 residues. The CDR3, as DNA: TGTGCCAACAGTTTCCAGGGGGTTTACGAGCAGTACTTC. Encoded protein: CANSFQGVYEQYF.

The table lists this clonotype with many counts. The V call is TRBV9, the J call TRBJ2-3, with D unclear. This CDR3 is built from 13 residues. Germline V lookup: CDR1 SGDLS, CDR2 YYNGEE. The V and J ends lost 4 bases and 2 bases respectively, with 8 bases between them. The CDR3, as DNA: TGTGCCAGCAGCCCCCGACCCACAGATACGCAGTATTTT. This translates into CASSPRPTDTQYF.

This sequence joins TRBV25-1 and TRBJ1-3; D not resolved. Germline V CDR1 and CDR2: MGHDK, SYGVNS. V lost 4 bases and J 0 bases, leaving 10 bases between the germline ends. CDR3 size: 15 residues. The CDR3 loop reads CASSALGVSGNTIYF. The CDR3 region has the DNA TGTGCCAGCAGTGCCCTGGGAGTCTCTGGAAACACCATATATTTT.

V is TRBV2 and J is TRBJ2-1; possibly TRBD2 for D (5 bases). V shed 1 base and J shed 12 bases, with 13 bases lying between them. CDR1 and CDR2 (germline): SNHLY, FYNNEI. The CDR3 is made up of 13 amino acids. The CDR3 DNA follows: TGTGCCAGCAGTGAAGAGCGGCTAGGAAGGCAGTTCTTC. The encoded protein is CASSEERLGRQFF. The whole variable domain, remainder taken from reference TRBV2 and TRBJ2-1, is EPEVTQTPSHQVTQMGQEVILRCVPISNHLYFYWYRQILGQKVEFLVSFYNNEISEKSEIFDDQFSVERPDGSNFTLKIRSTKLEDSAMYFCASSEERLGRQFFGPGTRLTVL.

The chain combines TRBV6-1 with TRBJ1-1, with a possible D match to TRBD1 (6 bases). Germline CDR1 and CDR2: MNHNS and SASEGT. Trimming took 3 bases from V and 11 from J, leaving 16 bases between them. The CDR3 is 13 residues long. In nucleotides, the CDR3 is TGTGCCAGCAGTGATGCTGGGGCAGGGGACGCTTTCTTT. It encodes CASSDAGAGDAFF.

This chain links TRBV9 with TRBJ2-1, with D perhaps given as TRBD1 or TRBD2 (5 bases each). The CDR3 contains 15 residues. CDR1 is SGDLS, CDR2 YYNGEE, per germline. Between the trimmed V and J ends, which lost 3 bases and 6 bases, there was a span of 16 bases. CDR3 nucleotides: TGTGCCAGCAGCGAAGGAGGATGGGGGTTCAATGAGCAGTTCTTC. Translating it yields CASSEGGWGFNEQFF.

This clonotype was detected only a few times. The J gene is TRBJ2-7, the V gene TRBV29-1, with 15 nucleotides matching TRBD2. This CDR3 has 15 residues. The ends lost 8 bases at V and 7 bases at J; junction bases unmatched: 12. The germline CDR1 and CDR2 sequences are SQVTM and ANQGSEA. The CDR3 protein is CSFWTSGRAYNEQYF. The CDR3 DNA reads as TGCAGCTTCTGGACTAGCGGGAGGGCCTACAATGAGCAGTACTTC.

This clonotype was detected only a few times. This chain links TRBV20-1 with TRBJ2-7; perhaps TRBD2 as D (6 bases). The germline V gene encodes CDR1 DFQATT and CDR2 SNEGSKA (reference sequence). V was shortened by 5 bases and J by 0 bases, with 11 bases between the two germline ends. The CDR3 consists of 13 residues. The CDR3 spells CSASDGSSYEQYF. In DNA form, the CDR3 reads TGCAGTGCTTCGGACGGGAGCTCCTACGAGCAGTACTTC.

This chain joins TRBV25-1 and TRBJ2-7; D is tentatively TRBD1 or TRBD2 (7 bases each). CDR3 size: 15 residues. Per germline, CDR1 MGHDK and CDR2 SYGVNS. The V end lost 4 bases, the J end lost 5 bases, and 18 bases lay between the germline ends. CDR3 loop: CASSVPGGGNDEQYF. DNA of the CDR3: TGTGCCAGCAGTGTGCCAGGGGGAGGGAACGACGAGCAGTACTTC.